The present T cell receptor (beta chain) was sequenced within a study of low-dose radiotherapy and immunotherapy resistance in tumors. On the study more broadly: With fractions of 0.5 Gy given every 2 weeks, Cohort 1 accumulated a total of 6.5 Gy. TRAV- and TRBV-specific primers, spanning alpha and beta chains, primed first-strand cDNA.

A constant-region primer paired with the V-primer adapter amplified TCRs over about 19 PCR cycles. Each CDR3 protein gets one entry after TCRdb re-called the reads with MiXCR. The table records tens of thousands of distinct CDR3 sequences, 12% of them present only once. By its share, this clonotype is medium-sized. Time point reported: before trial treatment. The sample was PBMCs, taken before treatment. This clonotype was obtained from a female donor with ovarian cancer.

The CDR3 sequence: CASSLQGAGYEQYF. In DNA form, the CDR3 reads TGTGCCAGCAGTTTACAGGGGGCTGGCTACGAGCAGTACTTC. The rearrangement links TRBV28 to TRBJ2-7; 8 bases are a match to TRBD1. V lost 2 bases to trimming and J lost 3 bases; unmatched junction nucleotides: 3. Germline lookup yields CDR1 MDHEN and CDR2 SYDVKM. CDR3 length: 14 amino acids.